This T cell receptor (beta chain) is drawn from a study of blood T cells in healthy people across ages. The germline V gene encodes CDR1 SGHRS and CDR2 YFSETQ. The V gene lost 2 bases and the J gene lost 6 bases, with 8 bases spanning the gap. This CDR3 is built from 12 residues. The authors ran a second PCR of roughly 6 to 12 cycles using a sample-barcoded 5' primer and a J-beta primer mix. TCRdb re-analysed the 5' RACE reads in MiXCR, keeping a single row per CDR3 protein. The top ten hold under 20% of the sample, which has about 1 million distinct CDR3 sequences, 40% to 55% seen once. The V gene is TRBV5-1, the J gene TRBJ1-2, with D hard to call. This clonotype was sampled from an older woman in good health. Specimen: blood. The CDR3 region has the DNA TGCGCCAGCAGCTTCACATCAGATGGCTACACCTTC. It codes for CASSFTSDGYTF.